This T cell receptor (beta chain) was obtained from a study of blood T cells in healthy people across ages. Through a sample-barcoded 5' primer and a J-beta primer mix, a second PCR was run for about 6 to 11 cycles. TCRdb processed the 5' RACE reads anew with MiXCR; each CDR3 protein has one entry. The table has more than 800,000 distinct CDR3 sequences, 40% to 50% seen once. The CDR3 sequence is 13 residues long. Per the germline V gene, CDR1 is SNHLY and CDR2 is FYNNEI. This clonotype appeared a few times. The chain combines TRBV2 with TRBJ2-4; D is possibly TRBD1 (6 bases). The J call may not be correct, given that the DNA end is closer to TRBJ2-5. The sequence was collected from a woman aged 55 to 70 in good health. Sequences were obtained from blood. CDR3 region: CASRLDSQETQYF. The CDR3 DNA follows: TGTGCCAGCAGACTGGACAGCCAAGAGACCCAGTACTTC.